The source of this TCR beta chain is a study of cytomegalovirus exposure and HLA in healthy donors. About the study: From about 200 million T cells, an earlier analysis saw around 120 million unique TCR beta sequences.

Looked up from germline, CDR1 is SGHNT and CDR2 is YENEEA. The CDR3 totals 13 residues. Trimming removed 4 bases at V and 3 bases at J, with 9 bases between. The PCR had 60 Vbeta and 13 Jbeta primers. The method was immunoSEQ multiplex PCR; TCRdb's version includes in-frame clones alone and lacks a portion of them. Of 100,000 to 150,000 clones listed, roughly 80% are singletons. The donors comprised healthy bone marrow donors. Sequencing was carried out using PBMCs. The chain employs TRBV11-3 and TRBJ1-1; possibly TRBD1 for D (6 bases). The sequence came from a woman between 40 and 50 years old in good health and CMV-seronegative. The CDR3 here is CASSSRGDTEAFF. The CDR3 DNA sequence: TGTGCCAGCAGCTCCAGGGGAGACACTGAAGCTTTCTTT.